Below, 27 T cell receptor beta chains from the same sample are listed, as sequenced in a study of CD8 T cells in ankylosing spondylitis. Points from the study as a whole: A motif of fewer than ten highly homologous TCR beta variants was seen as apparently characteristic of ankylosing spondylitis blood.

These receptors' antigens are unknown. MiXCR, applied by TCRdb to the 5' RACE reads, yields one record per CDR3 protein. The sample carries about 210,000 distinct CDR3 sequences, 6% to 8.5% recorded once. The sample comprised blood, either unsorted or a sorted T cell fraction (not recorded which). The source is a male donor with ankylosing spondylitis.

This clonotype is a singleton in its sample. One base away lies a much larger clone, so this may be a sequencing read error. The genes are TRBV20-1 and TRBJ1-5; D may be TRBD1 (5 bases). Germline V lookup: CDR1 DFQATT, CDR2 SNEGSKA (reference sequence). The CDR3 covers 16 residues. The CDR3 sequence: CSARDIVGGTNQHQHF. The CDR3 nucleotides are TGCAGTGCTAGAGACATTGTGGGGGGGACTAATCAGCACCAGCATTTT.

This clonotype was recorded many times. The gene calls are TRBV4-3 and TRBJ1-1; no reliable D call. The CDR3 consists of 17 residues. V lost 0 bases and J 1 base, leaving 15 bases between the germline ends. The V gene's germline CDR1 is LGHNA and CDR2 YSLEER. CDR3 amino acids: CASSQDRFDITNTEAFF. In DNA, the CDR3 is TGCGCCAGCAGCCAAGATCGCTTCGACATTACGAACACTGAAGCTTTCTTT.

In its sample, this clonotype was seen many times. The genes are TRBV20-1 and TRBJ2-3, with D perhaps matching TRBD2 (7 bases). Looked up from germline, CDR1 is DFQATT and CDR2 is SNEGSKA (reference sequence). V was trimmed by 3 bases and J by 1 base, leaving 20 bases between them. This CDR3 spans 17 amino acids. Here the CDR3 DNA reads TGCAGTGCTAGCTTTGCGGGGGCTCCCTCGGGCACAGATACGCAGTATTTT. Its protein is CSASFAGAPSGTDTQYF.

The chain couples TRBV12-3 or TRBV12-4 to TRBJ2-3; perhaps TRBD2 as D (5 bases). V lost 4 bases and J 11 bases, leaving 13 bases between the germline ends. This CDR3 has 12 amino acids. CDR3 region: CASSSTRIMQYF. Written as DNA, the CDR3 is TGTGCCAGCAGTTCAACTAGGATCATGCAGTATTTT.

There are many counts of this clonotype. DNA of the CDR3: TGTGCCAGCAGCGTTTACAGGGGGCTAAATTACGAGCAGTACTTC. Protein product: CASSVYRGLNYEQYF. This chain joins TRBV5-6 and TRBJ2-7; 9 positions agree with TRBD1. This CDR3 comprises 15 residues. Germline V gene lookup returns CDR1 SGHDT and CDR2 YYEEEE. V lost 4 bases to trimming and J lost 4 bases; unmatched junction nucleotides: 9.

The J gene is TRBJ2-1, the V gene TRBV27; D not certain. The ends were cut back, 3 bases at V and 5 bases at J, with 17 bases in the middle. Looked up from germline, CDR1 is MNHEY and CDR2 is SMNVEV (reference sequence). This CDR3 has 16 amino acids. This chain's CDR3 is CASSFRASRTNNEQFF. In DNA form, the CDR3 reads TGTGCCAGCAGTTTCCGAGCGTCACGCACCAACAATGAGCAGTTCTTC.

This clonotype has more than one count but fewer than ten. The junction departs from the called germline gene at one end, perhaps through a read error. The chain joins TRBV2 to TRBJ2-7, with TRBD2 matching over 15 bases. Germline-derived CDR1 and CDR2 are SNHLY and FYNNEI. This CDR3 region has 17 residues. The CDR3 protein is CTSSAGLAGGQSYEQYF. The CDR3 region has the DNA TGTACCAGCAGTGCGGGACTAGCGGGAGGCCAATCCTACGAGCAGTACTTC. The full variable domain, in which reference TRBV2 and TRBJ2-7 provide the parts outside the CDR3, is EPEVTQTPSHQVTQMGQEVILRCVPISNHLYFYWYRQILGQKVEFLVSFYNNEISEKSEIFDDQFSVERPDGSNFTLKIRSTKLEDSAMYFCTSSAGLAGGQSYEQYFGPGTRLTVT.

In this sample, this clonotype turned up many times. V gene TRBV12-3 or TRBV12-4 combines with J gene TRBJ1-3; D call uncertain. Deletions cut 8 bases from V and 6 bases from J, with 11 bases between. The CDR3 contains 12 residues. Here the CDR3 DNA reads TGTGCCAGCCATGACCGAAAAAACACCATATATTTT. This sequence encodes CASHDRKNTIYF.

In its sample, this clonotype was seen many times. This chain's CDR3 is CASSQDNSYNEQFF. The CDR3 DNA is TGTGCCAGCAGCCAAGATAACAGCTACAATGAGCAGTTCTTC. V gene TRBV4-2 combines with J gene TRBJ2-1; no firm D call. The CDR3 extends over 14 amino acids. The germline V gene has CDR1 LGHNA and CDR2 YNFKEQ. Trimming removed 0 bases from V and 3 bases from J, with 6 bases in between.

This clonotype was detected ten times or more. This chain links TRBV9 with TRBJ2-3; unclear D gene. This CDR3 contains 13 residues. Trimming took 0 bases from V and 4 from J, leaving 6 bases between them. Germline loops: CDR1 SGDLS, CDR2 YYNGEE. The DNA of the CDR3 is TGTGCCAGCAGCGTAGAGACGCCAGATACGCAGTATTTT. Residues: CASSVETPDTQYF.

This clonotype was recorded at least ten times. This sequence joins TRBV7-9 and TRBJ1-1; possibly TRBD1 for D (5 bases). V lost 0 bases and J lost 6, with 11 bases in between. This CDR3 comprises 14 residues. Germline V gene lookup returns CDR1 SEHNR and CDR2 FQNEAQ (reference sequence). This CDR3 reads CASSLAQGVSEAFF. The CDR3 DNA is TGTGCCAGCAGCTTAGCGCAGGGAGTCTCTGAAGCTTTCTTT.

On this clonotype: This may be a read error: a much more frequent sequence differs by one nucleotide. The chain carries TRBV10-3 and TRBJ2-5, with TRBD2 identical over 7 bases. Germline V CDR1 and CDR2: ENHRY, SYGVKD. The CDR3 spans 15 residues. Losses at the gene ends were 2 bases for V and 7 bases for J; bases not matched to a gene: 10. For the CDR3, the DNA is TGTGCCATCAGTGAGGCCCGGGGGGTAGCGGGGACCCAGTACTTC. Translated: CAISEARGVAGTQYF.

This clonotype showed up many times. CDR3 loop: CASSLAGQGGGEQFF. The CDR3, as DNA: TGCGCCAGCAGCTTGGCGGGACAGGGCGGCGGTGAGCAGTTCTTC. The J gene is TRBJ2-1, the V gene TRBV5-1; 9 nucleotides align to TRBD1. CDR3 length: 15 amino acids. V gave up 0 bases and J gave up 9 bases; unmatched junction bases: 7. Germline V gene lookup returns CDR1 SGHRS and CDR2 YFSETQ.

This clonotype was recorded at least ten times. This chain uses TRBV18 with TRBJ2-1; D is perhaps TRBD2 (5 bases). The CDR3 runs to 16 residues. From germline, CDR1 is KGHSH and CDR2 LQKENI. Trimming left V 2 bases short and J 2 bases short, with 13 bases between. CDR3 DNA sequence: TGTGCCAGCTCACCAGTGGGAGCAGATCCCTACAATGAGCAGTTCTTC. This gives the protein CASSPVGADPYNEQFF.

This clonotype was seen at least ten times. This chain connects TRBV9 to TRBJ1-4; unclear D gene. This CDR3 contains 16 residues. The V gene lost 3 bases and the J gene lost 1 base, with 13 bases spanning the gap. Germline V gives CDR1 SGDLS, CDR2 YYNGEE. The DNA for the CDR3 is TGTGCCAGCAGCGAGAGTCCCCGGCTAACTAATGAAAAACTGTTTTTT. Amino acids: CASSESPRLTNEKLFF. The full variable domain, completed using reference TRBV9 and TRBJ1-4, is DSGVTQTPKHLITATGQRVTLRCSPRSGDLSVYWYQQSLDQGLQFLIQYYNGEERAKGNILERFSAQQFPDLHSELNLSSLELGDSALYFCASSESPRLTNEKLFFGSGTQLSVL.

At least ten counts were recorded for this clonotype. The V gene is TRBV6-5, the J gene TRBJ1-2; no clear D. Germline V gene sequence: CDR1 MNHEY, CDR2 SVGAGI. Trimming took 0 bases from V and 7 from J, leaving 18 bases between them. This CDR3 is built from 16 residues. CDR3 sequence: CASSYSNVRDLGGYTF. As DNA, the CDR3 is TGTGCCAGCAGTTACTCGAACGTCAGAGATTTGGGTGGCTACACCTTC.

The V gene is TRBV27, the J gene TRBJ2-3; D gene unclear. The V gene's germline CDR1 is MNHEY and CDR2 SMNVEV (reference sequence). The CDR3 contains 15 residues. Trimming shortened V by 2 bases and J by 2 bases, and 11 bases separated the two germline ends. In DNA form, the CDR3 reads TGTGCCAGCAGTTTACTCCAGGCCCACACAGATACGCAGTATTTT. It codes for CASSLLQAHTDTQYF.

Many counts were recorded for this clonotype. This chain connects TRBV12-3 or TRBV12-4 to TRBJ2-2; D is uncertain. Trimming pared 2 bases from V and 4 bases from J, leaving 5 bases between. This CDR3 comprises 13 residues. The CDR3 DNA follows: TGTGCCAGCAGTTTATGGGGCACCGGGGAGCTGTTTTTT. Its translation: CASSLWGTGELFF.

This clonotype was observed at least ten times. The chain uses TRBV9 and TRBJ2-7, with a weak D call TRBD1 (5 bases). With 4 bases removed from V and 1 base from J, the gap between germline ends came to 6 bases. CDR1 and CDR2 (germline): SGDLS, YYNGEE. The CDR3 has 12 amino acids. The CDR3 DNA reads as TGTGCCAGCAGCCCAGGGTCCTACGAGCAGTACTTC. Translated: CASSPGSYEQYF.

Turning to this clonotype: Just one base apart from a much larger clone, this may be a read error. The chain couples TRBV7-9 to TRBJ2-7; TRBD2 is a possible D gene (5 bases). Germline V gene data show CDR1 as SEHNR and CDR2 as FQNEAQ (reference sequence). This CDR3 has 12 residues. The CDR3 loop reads CASSFYDYEQHF. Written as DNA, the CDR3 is TGTGCCAGCAGCTTCTACGACTACGAGCAGCACTTC.

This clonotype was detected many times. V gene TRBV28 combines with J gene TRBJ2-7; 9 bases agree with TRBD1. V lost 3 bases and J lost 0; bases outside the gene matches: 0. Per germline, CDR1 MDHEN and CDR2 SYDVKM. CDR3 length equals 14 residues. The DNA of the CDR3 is TGTGCCAGCAGTTTGACAGGGGGCTCCTACGAGCAGTACTTC. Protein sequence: CASSLTGGSYEQYF.

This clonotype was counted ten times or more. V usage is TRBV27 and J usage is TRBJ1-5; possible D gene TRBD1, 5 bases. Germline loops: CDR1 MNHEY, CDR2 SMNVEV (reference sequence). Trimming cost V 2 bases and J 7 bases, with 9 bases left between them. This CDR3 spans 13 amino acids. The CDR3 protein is CASSLGDGQPQHF. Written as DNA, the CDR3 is TGTGCCAGCAGTTTAGGGGACGGCCAGCCCCAGCATTTT.

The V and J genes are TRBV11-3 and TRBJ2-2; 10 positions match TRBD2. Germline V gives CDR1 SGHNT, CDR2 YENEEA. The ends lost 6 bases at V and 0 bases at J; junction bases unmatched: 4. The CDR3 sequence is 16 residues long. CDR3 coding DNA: TGTGCCAGCAGTTTCCTAGCGGGGGCGAACACCGGGGAGCTGTTTTTT. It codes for CASSFLAGANTGELFF.

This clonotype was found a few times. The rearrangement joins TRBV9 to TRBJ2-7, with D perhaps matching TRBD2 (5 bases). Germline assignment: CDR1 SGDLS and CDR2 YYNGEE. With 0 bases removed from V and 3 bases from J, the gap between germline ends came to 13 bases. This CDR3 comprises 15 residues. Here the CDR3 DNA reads TGTGCCAGCAGCGTAGGGGGAGTGAGGAGCTACGAGCAGTACTTC. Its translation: CASSVGGVRSYEQYF. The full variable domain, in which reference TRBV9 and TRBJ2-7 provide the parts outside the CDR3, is DSGVTQTPKHLITATGQRVTLRCSPRSGDLSVYWYQQSLDQGLQFLIQYYNGEERAKGNILERFSAQQFPDLHSELNLSSLELGDSALYFCASSVGGVRSYEQYFGPGTRLTVT.

Written as DNA, the CDR3 is TGTGCCATCAGTGCACTAGGGACAGCAGACAATGAGCAGTTCTTC. Protein product: CAISALGTADNEQFF. The chain links TRBV10-3 to TRBJ2-1, with TRBD1 matching over 7 bases. The CDR3 loop spans 15 amino acids. After removal of 4 bases from V and 5 bases from J, the junction contained 8 bases not matched to a gene. Germline V lookup: CDR1 ENHRY, CDR2 SYGVKD.

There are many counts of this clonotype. This CDR3 reads CASLDRRIGELFF. The CDR3 DNA sequence: TGTGCCAGCCTGGACCGAAGGATCGGGGAGCTGTTTTTT. This chain links TRBV6-1 with TRBJ2-2; no reliable D call. Looked up from germline, CDR1 is MNHNS and CDR2 is SASEGT. The CDR3 totals 13 residues. V lost 8 bases and J lost 7, with 14 bases in between.

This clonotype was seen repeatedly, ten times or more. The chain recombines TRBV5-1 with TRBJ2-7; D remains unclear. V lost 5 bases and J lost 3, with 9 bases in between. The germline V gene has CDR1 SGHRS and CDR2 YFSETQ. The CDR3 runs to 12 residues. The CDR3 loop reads CASRESVYEQYF. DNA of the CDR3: TGCGCCAGCAGAGAGTCCGTCTACGAGCAGTACTTC.